This entry lists 11 T cell receptor beta chains sequenced from one sample in a study of blood T cell repertoires in COVID-19 (dated by TCRdb to the early 2020s). Receptors were amplified or captured by the immunoSEQ multiplex PCR assay. TCRdb provides this immuneACCESS table in a form limited to in-frame rearrangements. Some clones are lacking; in checked studies, under half of them reflect an unresolved V gene, and why the rest are absent is not known. The table for this sample lists 60,000 to 70,000 clones; 70% to 90% of them were counted only once. Clones ranked in the top ten supply about 1.5% of the sample. The source material was peripheral blood. Source of these receptors: a woman aged 55-70 years with acute or convalescent COVID-19.

The rearrangement uses TRBV29-1 and TRBJ2-2, with a tentative D call TRBD1 (5 bases). Deletions cut 3 bases from V and 7 bases from J, with 9 bases between. CDR1 SQVTM and CDR2 ANQGSEA come from the germline V gene. The CDR3 is 12 residues long. The CDR3 nucleotides read TGCAGCGTTGATCTAGGGGTCGGGGAGCTGTTTTTT. Amino acid sequence: CSVDLGVGELFF.

The genes are TRBV14 and TRBJ2-2; TRBD2 might be the D (6 bases). The CDR3 is 15 amino acids. Germline V gene data show CDR1 as SGHDN and CDR2 as FVKESK. The V gene lost 3 bases and the J gene lost 4 bases, with 12 bases spanning the gap. CDR3: CASSQGLATTGELFF. In DNA form, the CDR3 reads TGTGCCAGCAGCCAGGGGCTAGCGACCACCGGGGAGCTGTTTTTT.

The chain has TRBV6-5 and TRBJ2-7; maybe TRBD2 (6 bases). Trimming removed 11 bases from V and 1 base from J, with 18 bases in between. The CDR3 is 14 amino acids. Per the germline V gene, CDR1 is MNHEY and CDR2 is SVGAGI. The CDR3, as DNA: TGTGCCTCCGCCCTGGGGGGAGGTTCCTACGAGCAGTACTTC. This translates into CASALGGGSYEQYF.

This chain uses TRBV5-5 with TRBJ2-5, with 8 positions matching TRBD2. After removal of 2 bases from V and 4 bases from J, the junction contained 10 bases not matched to a gene. CDR3 size: 16 residues. Germline V gene sequence: CDR1 SGHKS, CDR2 YYEKEE (reference sequence). The chain's CDR3 is CASSLSRLALTETQYF. The DNA for the CDR3 is TGTGCCAGCAGCTTAAGTAGACTAGCGCTCACAGAGACCCAGTACTTC.

The chain uses TRBV28 and TRBJ1-4; D is undetermined. This CDR3 has 14 residues. Germline V CDR1 and CDR2: MDHEN, SYDVKM. V lost 3 bases and J 8 bases, leaving 13 bases between the germline ends. CDR3 in amino acids: CASSFSRRGEKLFF. The CDR3 DNA reads TGTGCCAGCAGTTTTTCCAGGCGGGGAGAAAAACTGTTTTTT.

The V call is TRBV28, the J call TRBJ1-5, with TRBD1 identical over 7 bases. This CDR3 contains 15 residues. Germline V lookup: CDR1 MDHEN, CDR2 SYDVKM. The V and J ends lost 3 bases and 1 base, in that order; junction bases with no gene match: 3. The CDR3 sequence is CASSLPQGSNQPQHF. CDR3 nucleotide sequence: TGTGCCAGCAGTTTGCCACAGGGGAGCAATCAGCCCCAGCATTTT.

This chain links TRBV28 with TRBJ2-7, with a weak D call TRBD1 (6 bases). CDR3 length equals 15 residues. The ends were cut back, 4 bases at V and 6 bases at J, with 19 bases in the middle. Looked up from germline, CDR1 is MDHEN and CDR2 is SYDVKM. The CDR3 sequence: CASSSDDRFVREQYF. CDR3 nucleotide sequence: TGTGCCAGCAGTTCCGACGACAGGTTCGTTCGCGAGCAGTACTTC.

The chain links TRBV29-1 to TRBJ1-3, with 7 bases that match TRBD1. The ends lost 4 bases at V and 2 bases at J; junction bases unmatched: 2. CDR1 and CDR2 (germline): SQVTM, ANQGSEA. The CDR3 runs to 13 residues. CDR3 residues: CSVGDRAGNTIYF. CDR3 coding DNA: TGCAGCGTTGGAGACAGGGCTGGAAACACCATATATTTT.

This chain joins TRBV15 and TRBJ2-1; a weak D match, TRBD2 (5 bases). The V end was cut by 3 bases, the J end by 5 bases, with 11 bases between. The CDR3 sequence is 14 residues long. Germline V lookup: CDR1 LNHNV, CDR2 YYDKDF (reference sequence). CDR3 bases: TGTGCCACCAGCAGGGAGACTAACAACAATGAGCAGTTCTTC. This codes for CATSRETNNNEQFF. Full variable domain (missing parts from reference TRBV15 and TRBJ2-1): DAMVIQNPRYQVTQFGKPVTLSCSQTLNHNVMYWYQQKSSQAPKLLFHYYDKDFNNEADTPDNFQSRRPNTSFCFLDIRSPGLGDTAMYLCATSRETNNNEQFFGPGTRLTVL.

This clone appeared once. This sequence joins TRBV24-1 and TRBJ1-5; 8 bases line up with TRBD1. The ends lost 4 bases at V and 1 base at J; junction bases unmatched: 8. The CDR3 has 17 amino acids. Germline V gene data show CDR1 as KGHDR and CDR2 as SFDVKD. CDR3 sequence reads: CATSESGTGFSNQPQHF. The CDR3 DNA follows: TGTGCCACCAGTGAGTCCGGGACAGGATTCAGCAATCAGCCCCAGCATTTT.

This clone has a handful of counts. J is TRBJ1-1 and V is TRBV7-3; 9 bases align to TRBD1. Germline trimming cut 5 bases from V and 4 bases from J; bases unmatched to any gene: 2. The CDR3 covers 13 residues. CDR1 and CDR2 (germline): SGHTA, FQGTGA. The CDR3 nucleotides read TGTGCCAGCAGCACGGACAGGGGCACTGAAGCTTTCTTT. Its protein is CASSTDRGTEAFF. Full variable domain (remainder filled in from reference TRBV7-3 and TRBJ1-1): GAGVSQTPSNKVTEKGKYVELRCDPISGHTALYWYRQSLGQGPEFLIYFQGTGAADDSGLPNDRFFAVRPEGSVSTLKIQRTERGDSAVYLCASSTDRGTEAFFGQGTRLTVV.